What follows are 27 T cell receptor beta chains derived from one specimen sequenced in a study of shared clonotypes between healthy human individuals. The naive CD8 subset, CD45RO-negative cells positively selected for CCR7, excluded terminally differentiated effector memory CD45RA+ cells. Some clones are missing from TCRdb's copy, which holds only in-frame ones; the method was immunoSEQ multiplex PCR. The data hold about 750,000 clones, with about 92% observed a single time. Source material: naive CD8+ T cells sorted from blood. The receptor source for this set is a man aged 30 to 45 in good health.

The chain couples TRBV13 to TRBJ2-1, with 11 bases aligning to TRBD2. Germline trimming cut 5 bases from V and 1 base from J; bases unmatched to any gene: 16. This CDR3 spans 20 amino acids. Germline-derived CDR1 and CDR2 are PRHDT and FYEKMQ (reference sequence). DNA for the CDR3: TGTGCCAGCAGCATTCGACTAGCGGGACTAGGTCTTGGTTCCTACAATGAGCAGTTCTTC. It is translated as CASSIRLAGLGLGSYNEQFF.

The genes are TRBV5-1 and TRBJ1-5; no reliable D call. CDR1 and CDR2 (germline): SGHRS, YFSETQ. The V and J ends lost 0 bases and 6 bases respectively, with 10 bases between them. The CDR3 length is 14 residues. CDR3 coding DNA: TGCGCCAGCAGCTTGGACTTAGGAGGTCAGCCCCAGCATTTT. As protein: CASSLDLGGQPQHF.

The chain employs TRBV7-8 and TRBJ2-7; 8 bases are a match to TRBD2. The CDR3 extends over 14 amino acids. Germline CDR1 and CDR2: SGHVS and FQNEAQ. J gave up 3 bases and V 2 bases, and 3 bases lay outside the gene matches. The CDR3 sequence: CASSLTGRVYEQYF. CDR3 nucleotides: TGTGCCAGCAGCTTAACCGGGAGGGTCTACGAGCAGTACTTC.

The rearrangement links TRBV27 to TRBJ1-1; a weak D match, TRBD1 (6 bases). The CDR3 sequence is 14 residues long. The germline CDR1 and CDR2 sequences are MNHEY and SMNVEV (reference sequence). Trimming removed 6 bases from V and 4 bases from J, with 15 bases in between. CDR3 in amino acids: CASSWGGHGTEAFF. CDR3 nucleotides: TGTGCCAGCAGCTGGGGGGGGCACGGCACTGAAGCTTTCTTT.

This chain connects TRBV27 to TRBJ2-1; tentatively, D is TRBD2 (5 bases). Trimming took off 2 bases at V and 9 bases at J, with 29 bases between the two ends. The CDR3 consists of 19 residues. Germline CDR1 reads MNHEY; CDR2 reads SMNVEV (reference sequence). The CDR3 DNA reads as TGTGCCAGCAGTTTAGACCCTCTCACCGCTATCCGACTACAATCTGAGCAGTTCTTC. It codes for CASSLDPLTAIRLQSEQFF.

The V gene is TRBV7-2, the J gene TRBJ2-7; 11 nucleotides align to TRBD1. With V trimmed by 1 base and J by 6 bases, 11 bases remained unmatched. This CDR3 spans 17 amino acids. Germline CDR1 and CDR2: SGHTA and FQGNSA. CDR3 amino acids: CASSLEPWGQGGAEQYF. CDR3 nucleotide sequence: TGTGCCAGCAGCTTAGAACCCTGGGGACAGGGGGGAGCCGAGCAGTACTTC.

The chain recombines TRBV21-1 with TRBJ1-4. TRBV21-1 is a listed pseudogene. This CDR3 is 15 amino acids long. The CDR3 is CASSIDWTSYEKLFF. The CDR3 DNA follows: TGTGCCAGCAGCATAGACTGGACCTCATATGAAAAACTGTTTTTT.

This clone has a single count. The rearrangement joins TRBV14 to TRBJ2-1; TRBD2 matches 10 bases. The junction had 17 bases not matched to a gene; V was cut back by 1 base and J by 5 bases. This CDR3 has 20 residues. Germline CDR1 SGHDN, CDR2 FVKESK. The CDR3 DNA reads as TGTGCCAGCAGCCAAGGGTTGTTAGCGGGAGGACGTATTGCAGACAATGAGCAGTTCTTC. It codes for CASSQGLLAGGRIADNEQFF.

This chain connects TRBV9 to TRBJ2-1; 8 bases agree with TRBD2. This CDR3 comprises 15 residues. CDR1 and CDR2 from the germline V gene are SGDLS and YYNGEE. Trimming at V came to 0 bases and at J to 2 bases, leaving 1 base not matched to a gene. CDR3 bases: TGTGCCAGCAGCGTAGCGGGGGGGACCTACAATGAGCAGTTCTTC. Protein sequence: CASSVAGGTYNEQFF.

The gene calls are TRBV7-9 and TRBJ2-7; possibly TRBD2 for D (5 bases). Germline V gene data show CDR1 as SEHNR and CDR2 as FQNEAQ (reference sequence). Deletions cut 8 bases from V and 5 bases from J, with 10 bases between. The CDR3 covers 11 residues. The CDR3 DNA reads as TGTGCCAGCTTAGGAGGCCACGAGCAGTACTTC. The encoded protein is CASLGGHEQYF.

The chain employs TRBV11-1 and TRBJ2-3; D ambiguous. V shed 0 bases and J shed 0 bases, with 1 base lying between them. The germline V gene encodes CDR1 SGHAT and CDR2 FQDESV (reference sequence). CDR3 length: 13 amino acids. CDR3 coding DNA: TGTGCCAGCAGCTTAGCGAGCACAGATACGCAGTATTTT. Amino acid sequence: CASSLASTDTQYF.

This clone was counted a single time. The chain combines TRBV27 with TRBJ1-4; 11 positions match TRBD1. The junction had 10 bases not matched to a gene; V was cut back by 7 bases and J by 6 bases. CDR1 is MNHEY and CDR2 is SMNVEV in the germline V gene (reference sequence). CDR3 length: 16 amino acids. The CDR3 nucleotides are TGTGCCAGCAAAAAAATGGGGGGACAGGGGGATGAAAAACTGTTTTTT. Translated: CASKKMGGQGDEKLFF.

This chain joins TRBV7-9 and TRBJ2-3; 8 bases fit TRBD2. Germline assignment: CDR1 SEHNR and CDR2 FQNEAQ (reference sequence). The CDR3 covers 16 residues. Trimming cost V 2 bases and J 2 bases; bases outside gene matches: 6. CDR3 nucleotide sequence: TGTGCCAGCAGCTTACCGATAGCGGGGCCCACAGATACGCAGTATTTT. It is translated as CASSLPIAGPTDTQYF. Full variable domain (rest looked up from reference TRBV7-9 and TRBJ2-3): DTGVSQNPRHKITKRGQNVTFRCDPISEHNRLYWYRQTLGQGPEFLTYFQNEAQLEKSRLLSDRFSAERPKGSFSTLEIQRTEQGDSAMYLCASSLPIAGPTDTQYFGPGTRLTVL.

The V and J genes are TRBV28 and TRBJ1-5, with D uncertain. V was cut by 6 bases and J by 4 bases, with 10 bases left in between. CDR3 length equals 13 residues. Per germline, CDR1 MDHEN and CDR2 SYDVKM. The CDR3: CASSISRNQPQHF. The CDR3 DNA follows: TGTGCCAGCAGCATTAGCAGAAATCAGCCCCAGCATTTT.

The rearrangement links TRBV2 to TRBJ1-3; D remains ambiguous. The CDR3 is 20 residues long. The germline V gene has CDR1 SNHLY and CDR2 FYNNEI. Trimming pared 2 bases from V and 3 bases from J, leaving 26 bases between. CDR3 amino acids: CASSEYARKTTRRSGNTIYF. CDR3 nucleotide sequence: TGTGCCAGCAGTGAATACGCGCGCAAAACGACGAGAAGGAGTGGAAACACCATATATTTT.

CDR3 residues: CSVTQGYSQPQHF. CDR3 DNA sequence: TGCAGCGTGACACAGGGATATTCTCAGCCCCAGCATTTT. V is TRBV29-1 and J is TRBJ1-5; weak D call: TRBD1 (6 bases). CDR1 is SQVTM, CDR2 ANQGSEA, per germline. This CDR3 comprises 13 residues. V was pared by 6 bases and J by 6 bases, with 15 bases between.

The CDR3 nucleotides are TGTGCCAGCAGCTCCCGACTAGCGGGAGTATCCTACAATGAGCAGTTCTTC. Its translation: CASSSRLAGVSYNEQFF. J is TRBJ2-1 and V is TRBV7-9, with 12 bases fitting TRBD2. CDR3 length equals 17 residues. Germline values: CDR1 SEHNR, CDR2 FQNEAQ (reference sequence). The V segment lost 4 bases and the J segment 1 base; nucleotides outside the gene matches: 5.

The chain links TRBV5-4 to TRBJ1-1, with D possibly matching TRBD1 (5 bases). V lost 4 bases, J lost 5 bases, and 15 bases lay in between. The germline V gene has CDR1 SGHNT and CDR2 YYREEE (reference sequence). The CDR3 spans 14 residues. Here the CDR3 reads CASSLSSGGTEAFF. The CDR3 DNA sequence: TGTGCCAGCAGCCTTAGTTCCGGGGGGACTGAAGCTTTCTTT.

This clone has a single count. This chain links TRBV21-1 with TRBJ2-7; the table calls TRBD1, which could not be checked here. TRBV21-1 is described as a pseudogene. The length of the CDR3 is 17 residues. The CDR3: CASSKADRNLLVGEQYF. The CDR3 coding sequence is TGTGCCAGCAGCAAAGCCGACAGGAATCTCCTGGTAGGCGAGCAGTACTTC.

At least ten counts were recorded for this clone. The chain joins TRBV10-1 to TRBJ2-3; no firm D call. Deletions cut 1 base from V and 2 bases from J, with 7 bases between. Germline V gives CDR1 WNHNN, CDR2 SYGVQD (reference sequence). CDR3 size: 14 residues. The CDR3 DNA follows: TGCGCCAGCAGTGAGTATGAAGACACAGATACGCAGTATTTT. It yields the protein CASSEYEDTDTQYF.

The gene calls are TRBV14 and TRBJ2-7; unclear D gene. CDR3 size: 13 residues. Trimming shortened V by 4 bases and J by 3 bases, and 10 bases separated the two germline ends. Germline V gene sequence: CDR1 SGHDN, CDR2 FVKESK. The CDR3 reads CASSRLGDYEQYF. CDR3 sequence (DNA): TGTGCCAGCAGCCGCCTAGGAGACTACGAGCAGTACTTC.

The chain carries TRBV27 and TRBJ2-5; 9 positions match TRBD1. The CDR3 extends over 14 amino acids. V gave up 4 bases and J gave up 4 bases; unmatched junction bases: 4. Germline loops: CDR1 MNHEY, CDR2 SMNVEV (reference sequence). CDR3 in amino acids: CASSSGQGSETQYF. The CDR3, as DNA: TGTGCCAGCAGTTCGGGACAGGGTTCAGAGACCCAGTACTTC.

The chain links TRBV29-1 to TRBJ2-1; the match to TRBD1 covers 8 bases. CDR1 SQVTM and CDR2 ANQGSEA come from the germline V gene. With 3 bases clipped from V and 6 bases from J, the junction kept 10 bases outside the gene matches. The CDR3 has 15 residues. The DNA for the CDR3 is TGCAGCGTTGACAAAAGAAGTACAGGGGGCAATGAGCAGTTCTTC. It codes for CSVDKRSTGGNEQFF.

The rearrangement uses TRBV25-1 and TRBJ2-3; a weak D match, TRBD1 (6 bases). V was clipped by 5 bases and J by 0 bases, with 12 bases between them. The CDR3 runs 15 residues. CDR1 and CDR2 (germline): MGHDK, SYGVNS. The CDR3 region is CASSRDTKSTDTQYF. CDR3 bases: TGTGCCAGCAGTCGGGACACAAAAAGCACAGATACGCAGTATTTT.

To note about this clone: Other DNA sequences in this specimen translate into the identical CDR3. The CDR3 nucleotides read TGTGCCAGCAGCTTAGCGTTAGGGGCCAACGTCCTGACTTTC. This gives the protein CASSLALGANVLTF. The rearrangement joins TRBV7-9 to TRBJ2-6, with D uncertain. Germline V lookup: CDR1 SEHNR, CDR2 FQNEAQ (reference sequence). The germline V and J ends were trimmed by 0 bases and 4 bases, with 4 bases remaining between them. This CDR3 is 14 amino acids long.

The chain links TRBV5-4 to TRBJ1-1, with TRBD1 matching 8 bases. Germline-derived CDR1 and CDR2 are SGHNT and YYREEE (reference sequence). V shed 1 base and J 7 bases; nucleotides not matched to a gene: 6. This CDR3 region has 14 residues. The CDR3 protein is CASSLPDRDYEAFF. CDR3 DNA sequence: TGTGCCAGCAGCTTGCCGGACAGGGATTATGAAGCTTTCTTT.

CDR3 DNA sequence: TGTGCCAGCAGCTCGGCAGGCAAAACTCCCTACGAGCAGTACTTC. It yields the protein CASSSAGKTPYEQYF. This chain links TRBV7-9 with TRBJ2-7; D not resolved. Germline loops: CDR1 SEHNR, CDR2 FQNEAQ (reference sequence). The CDR3 contains 15 residues. V dropped 4 bases and J dropped 2 bases, with 15 bases sitting between them.